Below are 19 T cell receptor beta chains sequenced from a single sample in a study of CDR3 diversity in severe acne. TCRdb passed the PCR reads through MiXCR, listing each CDR3 protein once. The data contain almost 85,000 distinct CDR3 sequences, 45% to 55% of them singletons. Source material: blood. These TCRs come from a male donor in good health, without acne.

The table lists this clonotype with many counts. A read error may explain this, as a much larger clone is one base away. This likely comes from a read error, as the CDR3 has no conserved phenylalanine or tryptophan at its end. The rearrangement joins TRBV5-1 to TRBJ2-2; maybe TRBD2 (5 bases). Between the trimmed V and J ends, which lost 1 base and 5 bases, there was a span of 12 bases. The CDR3 runs to 15 residues. Germline values: CDR1 SGHRS, CDR2 YFSETQ. CDR3 coding DNA: TGCGCCAGCAGCTTGTATGAGGGATGGACCGGGGAGCTGTTTTCT. The encoded protein is CASSLYEGWTGELFS.

V usage is TRBV20-1 and J usage is TRBJ2-3; 7 bases line up with TRBD2. CDR3 size: 15 residues. Germline values: CDR1 DFQATT, CDR2 SNEGSKA (reference sequence). The junction had 11 bases not matched to a gene; V was cut back by 2 bases and J by 6 bases. The CDR3 DNA sequence: TGCAGTGCTAGACTCTCGGGGGGTTGGGCGGATACGCAGTATTTT. This gives the protein CSARLSGGWADTQYF.

Details on this clonotype: The CDR3 end shows no conserved phenylalanine or tryptophan, and so a read error is likely. The V gene is TRBV2, the J gene TRBJ2-7, with D perhaps matching TRBD1 or TRBD2 (5 bases each). Per the germline V gene, CDR1 is SNHLY and CDR2 is FYNNEI. V lost 6 bases to trimming and J lost 0 bases, with 9 bases between them. The CDR3 sequence is 13 residues long. CDR3 sequence reads: CASSSGRSYEQYS. In DNA form, the CDR3 reads TGTGCCAGCAGCTCGGGACGCTCCTACGAGCAGTACTCC.

J is TRBJ1-5 and V is TRBV6-1, with D maybe TRBD1 (6 bases). This CDR3 has 11 residues. The V end was cut by 4 bases, the J end by 12 bases, with 10 bases between. Germline CDR1 and CDR2: MNHNS and SASEGT. Here the CDR3 reads CASSARTVQHF. CDR3 DNA: TGTGCCAGCAGTGCGAGGACAGTCCAGCATTTT.

In this sample, this clonotype turned up once. A much larger clone differs by one base, so this may be a read error. V usage is TRBV7-9 and J usage is TRBJ2-7; no reliable D call. The germline CDR1 and CDR2 sequences are SEHNR and FQNEAQ (reference sequence). The CDR3 loop spans 13 amino acids. The CDR3 loop reads CASSLGFPYEQYF. The CDR3 DNA sequence: TGTGCCAGCAGTTTAGGTTTCCCCTACGAGCAGTACTTC.

This rearrangement joins TRBV5-6 to TRBJ2-5, with a tentative D call TRBD2 (6 bases). Germline-derived CDR1 and CDR2 are SGHDT and YYEEEE. This CDR3 comprises 12 residues. V gave up 4 bases and J gave up 5 bases, with 9 bases separating them. As DNA, the CDR3 is TGTGCCAGCAGCACGGAGGGGGAGACCCAGTACTTC. Its translation: CASSTEGETQYF.

Only one count was recorded for this clonotype. The chain combines TRBV11-2 with TRBJ2-7; 10 positions match TRBD1. The CDR3 has 15 amino acids. The ends lost 6 bases at V and 2 bases at J; junction bases unmatched: 7. Germline loops: CDR1 SGHAT, CDR2 FQNNGV. This CDR3 is CASRQTGTGAYEQYF. Here the CDR3 DNA reads TGTGCCAGCAGACAGACCGGGACAGGGGCCTACGAGCAGTACTTC.

The chain recombines TRBV11-2 with TRBJ2-7; 13 bases fit TRBD2. The CDR3 has 15 residues. The junction had 5 bases not matched to a gene; V was cut back by 5 bases and J by 4 bases. Germline-derived CDR1 and CDR2 are SGHAT and FQNNGV. The CDR3 loop is CASSILAGGAYEQYF. The DNA of the CDR3 is TGTGCCAGCAGCATACTAGCGGGAGGGGCTTACGAGCAGTACTTC.

This clonotype was found once. The gene calls are TRBV29-1 and TRBJ2-7, with D perhaps being TRBD1 or TRBD2 (6 bases each). The length of the CDR3 is 10 residues. Trimming removed 8 bases from V and 11 bases from J, with 16 bases in between. Germline CDR1 SQVTM, CDR2 ANQGSEA. The chain's CDR3 is CSKEGGVEYF. The CDR3 DNA reads TGCAGCAAGGAGGGGGGAGTGGAGTACTTC.

The chain has TRBV7-6 and TRBJ1-2; maybe TRBD1 (5 bases). The CDR3 has 19 amino acids. From germline, CDR1 is SGHVS and CDR2 FNYEAQ. V lost 3 bases and J lost 4, with 27 bases in between. The CDR3 DNA reads as TGTGCCAGCAGCTTCACGACCACCGGGGCGTCATTTGGCGGCTATGGCTACACCTTC. This translates into CASSFTTTGASFGGYGYTF.

This clonotype was counted at least ten times. V usage is TRBV18 and J usage is TRBJ1-1, with TRBD1 as a possible D gene (6 bases). CDR1 and CDR2 (germline): KGHSH, LQKENI. The CDR3 is 15 amino acids. V dropped 5 bases and J dropped 3 bases, with 16 bases sitting between them. The CDR3 nucleotides read TGTGCCAGCTCATCCAGACAGGCCAGGGACACTGAAGCTTTCTTT. It is translated as CASSSRQARDTEAFF.

This clonotype has more than one count but fewer than ten. V usage is TRBV15 and J usage is TRBJ2-3, with 7 bases fitting TRBD2. V lost 2 bases, J lost 4 bases, and 15 bases stayed unmatched. Germline CDR1 and CDR2: LNHNV and YYDKDF (reference sequence). The CDR3 is 18 amino acids. The DNA of the CDR3 is TGTGCCACCAGCAGACCGGGGCTAGCGGAGAGCGGGGCAGATACGCAGTATTTT. It codes for CATSRPGLAESGADTQYF.

Points on this clonotype: A read error may be the cause here, since a much bigger clone is one base away. This sequence joins TRBV11-2 and TRBJ1-1, with TRBD1 as a possible D gene (6 bases). The CDR3 length is 14 residues. The germline V gene encodes CDR1 SGHAT and CDR2 FQNNGV. Here the CDR3 reads CASSPLRGQTEASF. CDR3 in DNA: TGTGCCAGCAGCCCTCTCCGGGGGCAGACTGAAGCTTCCTTT.

This clonotype was detected ten times or more. This may arise from a read error, as a much more abundant clone is one base away. The CDR3 is CASSLEPRAYEQYF. DNA for the CDR3: TGTGCCAGCAGCTTAGAGCCGAGGGCCTACGAGCAGTACTTC. The chain joins TRBV7-9 to TRBJ2-7, with D possibly being TRBD2 (5 bases). V lost 1 base to trimming and J lost 2 bases, with 9 bases between them. In germline, CDR1 is SEHNR, CDR2 FQNEAQ (reference sequence). The CDR3 consists of 14 residues.

The gene calls are TRBV6-5 and TRBJ2-7; 11 bases are shared with TRBD1. The junction had 3 bases not matched to a gene; V was cut back by 3 bases and J by 2 bases. This CDR3 contains 15 residues. Germline-derived CDR1 and CDR2 are MNHEY and SVGAGI. CDR3 nucleotide sequence: TGTGCCAGCAGTTATGGGACAGGGGGAACCTACGAGCAGTACTTC. Translation gives CASSYGTGGTYEQYF.

This clonotype was seen many times. The chain uses TRBV5-1 and TRBJ2-5, with unresolved D. V lost 3 bases and J 4 bases, leaving 13 bases between the germline ends. Germline V lookup: CDR1 SGHRS, CDR2 YFSETQ. This CDR3 region has 14 residues. The CDR3 nucleotides are TGCGCCAGCAGCTCAGCTTCATTTCCAGAGACCCAGTACTTC. Its protein product is CASSSASFPETQYF.

In this sample, this clonotype turned up a few times. CDR3 sequence (DNA): TGTGCCGGCGGACGGGCCAACGTCCTGACTTTC. This encodes CAGGRANVLTF. The rearrangement joins TRBV2 to TRBJ2-6; the D is unclear. The CDR3 covers 11 residues. Trimming left V 11 bases short and J 5 bases short, with 7 bases between. Germline-derived CDR1 and CDR2 are SNHLY and FYNNEI.

The rearrangement uses TRBV4-1 and TRBJ2-1, with no clear D. Germline assignment: CDR1 MGHRA and CDR2 YSYEKL. With 2 bases removed from V and 10 bases from J, the gap between germline ends came to 12 bases. CDR3 length equals 13 residues. Written as DNA, the CDR3 is TGCGCCAGCAGCCAACCAGGACGGGTAGAGCAGTTCTTC. It is translated as CASSQPGRVEQFF.

This clonotype came up once. The chain employs TRBV20-1 and TRBJ2-3, with 8 nucleotides matching TRBD2. The length of the CDR3 is 14 residues. Germline CDR1 is DFQATT and CDR2 is SNEGSKA (reference sequence). The CDR3 reads CSAPPLAGTDTQYF. Here the CDR3 DNA reads TGCAGCGCCCCCCCACTAGCGGGCACAGATACGCAGTATTTT.